This is a list of T cell receptor beta chains from one sample in a study of identical twins. TCRdb re-called the 5' RACE reads through MiXCR, storing one row per CDR3 protein. This sample yields approximately 670,000 distinct CDR3 sequences, of which 5.5% to 7.5% are seen a single time; roughly 1.8% belongs to the top ten. The specimen sequenced was naive T cells sorted from blood. Receptors originate from a man aged 18 to 30 in good health. Each CDR3 is given with its conserved first and last residue. Each record gives: clone size, V gene, J gene, CDR3 protein. Not every row has a clone size; where given, it reads once, few, many or a size class.

size: -
V: TRBV11-2
J: TRBJ2-5
CDR3: CASSFPAASGWETQYF

size: many
V: TRBV5-1
J: TRBJ1-2
CDR3: CASSRDRSYGYTF

size: many
V: TRBV20-1
J: TRBJ2-3
CDR3: CSAIAYRGPTDTQYF

size: many
V: TRBV20-1
J: TRBJ2-2
CDR3: CSALAGANTGELFF

size: many
V: TRBV27
J: TRBJ1-2
CDR3: CASSFISTGGLYGYTF

size: many
V: TRBV11-2
J: TRBJ1-1
CDR3: CASSLGGTYTEAFF

size: many
V: TRBV20-1
J: TRBJ2-2
CDR3: CSASGASSGELFF

size: -
V: TRBV7-9
J: TRBJ1-3
CDR3: CASSELTGFSGNTIYF

size: -
V: TRBV20-1
J: TRBJ2-5
CDR3: CSARDAPRPQAETQYF

size: -
V: TRBV29-1
J: TRBJ1-5
CDR3: CSVSRDGQPQHF

size: many
V: TRBV4-3
J: TRBJ2-1
CDR3: CASSQAVAGEQFF

size: many
V: TRBV29-1
J: TRBJ1-1
CDR3: CSVTPLNTEAFF

size: many
V: TRBV6-5
J: TRBJ1-2
CDR3: CASSYSTQVGYGYTF

size: many
V: TRBV12-3/TRBV12-4
J: TRBJ2-1
CDR3: CASSPHSGSDNEQFF

size: many
V: TRBV6-5
J: TRBJ2-1
CDR3: CASSYSISSSRNNEQFF

size: many
V: TRBV29-1
J: TRBJ2-5
CDR3: CSVVGRAIETQYF

size: -
V: TRBV20-1
J: TRBJ1-1
CDR3: CSAPLPGQNTEAFF

size: many
V: TRBV25-1
J: TRBJ2-2
CDR3: CASHTAGELFF

size: few
V: TRBV6-5
J: TRBJ1-2
CDR3: CASSYGQGLGYTF

size: many
V: TRBV5-1
J: TRBJ2-1
CDR3: CASSFDGGYNEQFF

size: many
V: TRBV12-3/TRBV12-4
J: TRBJ1-4
CDR3: CASSSQTRTTNEKLFF

size: many
V: TRBV7-2
J: TRBJ2-5
CDR3: CASSLAGIQETQYF

size: few
V: TRBV18
J: TRBJ1-4
CDR3: CASSPEGNGANEKLFF

size: few
V: TRBV7-9
J: TRBJ1-1
CDR3: CASSYTGFNTEAFF

size: many
V: TRBV20-1
J: TRBJ2-4
CDR3: CSARRGGALAKNIQYF

size: many
V: TRBV7-2
J: TRBJ2-3
CDR3: CASSPQVGTDTQYF

size: many
V: TRBV2
J: TRBJ2-2
CDR3: CASSDGTSFTGELFF

size: few
V: TRBV20-1
J: TRBJ2-3
CDR3: CSARDPTLSTDTQYF

size: few
V: TRBV12-3/TRBV12-4
J: TRBJ1-5
CDR3: CASSQGGGHNQPQHF

size: few
V: TRBV10-3
J: TRBJ2-2
CDR3: CAISESFPGELFF

size: many
V: TRBV6-2/TRBV6-3
J: TRBJ2-2
CDR3: CASTGDPGELFF

size: many
V: TRBV13
J: TRBJ1-2
CDR3: CASSSLGQDYGYTF

size: many
V: TRBV12-3/TRBV12-4
J: TRBJ2-5
CDR3: CASSLPSEETQYF

size: many
V: TRBV25-1
J: TRBJ1-3
CDR3: CASSPNSGNTIYF

size: few
V: TRBV5-1
J: TRBJ1-1
CDR3: CASSSDREGAEAFF

size: few
V: TRBV7-9
J: TRBJ2-5
CDR3: CASSITGNQETQYF

size: many
V: TRBV12-3/TRBV12-4
J: TRBJ2-3
CDR3: CASSSGARGGTDTQYF

size: -
V: TRBV28
J: TRBJ2-1
CDR3: CASSLPPNRVTINNEQFF

size: -
V: TRBV9
J: TRBJ2-1
CDR3: CASSVRSPGYNEQFF

size: -
V: TRBV15
J: TRBJ2-7
CDR3: CATSRDLPAVVDEQYF

size: many
V: TRBV12-3/TRBV12-4
J: TRBJ2-1
CDR3: CASRPITGGYNEQFF

size: many
V: TRBV18
J: TRBJ2-5
CDR3: CASSRPGAEETQYF

size: many
V: TRBV7-9
J: TRBJ2-5
CDR3: CASSSSRGVHETQYF

size: many
V: TRBV4-2
J: TRBJ2-5
CDR3: CASSQEPGQQETQYF